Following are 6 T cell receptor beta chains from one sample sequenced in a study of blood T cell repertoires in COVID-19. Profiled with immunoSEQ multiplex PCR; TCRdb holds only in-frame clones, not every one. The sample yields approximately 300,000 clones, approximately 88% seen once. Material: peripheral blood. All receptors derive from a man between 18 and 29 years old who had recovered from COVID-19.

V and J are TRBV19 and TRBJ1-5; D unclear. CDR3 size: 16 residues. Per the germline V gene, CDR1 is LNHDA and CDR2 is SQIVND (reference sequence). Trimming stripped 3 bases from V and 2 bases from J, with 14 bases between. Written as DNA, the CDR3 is TGTGCCAGTAGTATCCTCCCGGGGTTGGGCAATCAGCCCCAGCATTTT. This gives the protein CASSILPGLGNQPQHF.

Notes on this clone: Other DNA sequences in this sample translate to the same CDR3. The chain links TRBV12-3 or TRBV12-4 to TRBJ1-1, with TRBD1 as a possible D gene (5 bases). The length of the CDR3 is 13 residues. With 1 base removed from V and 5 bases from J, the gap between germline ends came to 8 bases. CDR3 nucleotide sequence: TGTGCCAGCAGTTTAGGGGGGGGTACTGAAGCTTTCTTT. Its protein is CASSLGGGTEAFF.

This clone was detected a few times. The CDR3 loop is CASSLNGGSEAFF. CDR3 nucleotide sequence: TGCGCCAGCAGCTTGAATGGGGGGTCCGAAGCTTTCTTT. The V gene is TRBV5-1, the J gene TRBJ1-1; D is perhaps TRBD1 (5 bases). Per the germline V gene, CDR1 is SGHRS and CDR2 is YFSETQ. The germline V and J ends were trimmed by 1 base and 8 bases, with 12 bases remaining between them. CDR3 size: 13 residues.

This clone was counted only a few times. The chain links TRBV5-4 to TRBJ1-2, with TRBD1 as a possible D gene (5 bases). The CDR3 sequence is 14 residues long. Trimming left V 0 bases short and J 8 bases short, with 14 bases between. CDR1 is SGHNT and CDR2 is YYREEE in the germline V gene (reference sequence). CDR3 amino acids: CASSLDQGIGGYTF. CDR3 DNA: TGTGCCAGCAGCTTGGACCAGGGAATTGGCGGCTACACCTTC.

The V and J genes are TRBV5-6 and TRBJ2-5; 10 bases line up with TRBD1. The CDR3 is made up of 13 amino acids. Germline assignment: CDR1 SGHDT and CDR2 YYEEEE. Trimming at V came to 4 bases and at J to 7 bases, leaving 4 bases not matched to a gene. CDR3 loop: CASSDGQGGTQYF. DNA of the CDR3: TGTGCCAGCAGCGATGGACAGGGGGGGACCCAGTACTTC. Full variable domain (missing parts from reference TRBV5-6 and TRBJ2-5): DAGVTQSPTHLIKTRGQQVTLRCSPKSGHDTVSWYQQALGQGPQFIFQYYEEEERQRGNFPDRFSGHQFPNYSSELNVNALLLGDSALYLCASSDGQGGTQYFGPGTRLLVL.

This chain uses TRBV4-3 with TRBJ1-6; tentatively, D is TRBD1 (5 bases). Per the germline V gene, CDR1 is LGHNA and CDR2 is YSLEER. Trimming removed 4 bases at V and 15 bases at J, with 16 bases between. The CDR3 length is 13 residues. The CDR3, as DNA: TGCGCCAGCAGCCCCGACCGGGGGATAAACCTCCACTTT. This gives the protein CASSPDRGINLHF.